This T cell receptor beta chain is drawn from a study of shared clonotypes between healthy human individuals. Genomic DNA of each subset was evenly split across several immunoSEQ plates. TCRdb's table, derived via immunoSEQ multiplex PCR, lists solely in-frame clones and lacks some. Of about 2.2 million clones listed, about 93% are singletons. Overall study results and limits: Non-shared clonotypes had lower generation probabilities than clonotypes shared by all four sorted-subset donors. Naive subsets tended to show greater estimated richness than memory subsets.

Germline V gene lookup returns CDR1 SQVTM and CDR2 ANQGSEA. Between the trimmed V and J ends, which lost 2 bases and 0 bases, there was a span of 8 bases. This CDR3 spans 13 amino acids. Positively selected for CCR7, the CD45RO-negative cells used as naive CD8 cells excluded terminally differentiated effector memory CD45RA+ cells. Nashville, Tennessee was home to all donors, each a Caucasian adult. Regarding this clone: Its specificity is unknown. Other nucleotide sequences in the sample specify the same CDR3.

The rearrangement uses TRBV29-1 and TRBJ2-7; D not certain. The TCR sequence derives from a man between 18 and 29 years old in good health. Some clones in this sample may be carry-over from other donors' samples. What was sequenced was naive CD8+ T cells from PBMCs. This chain's CDR3 is CSVESGSSYEQYF. In nucleotides, the CDR3 is TGCAGCGTTGAATCGGGCAGCTCCTACGAGCAGTACTTC.